The entry that follows covers one TCR beta chain sequence. TCRdb's table, derived via immunoSEQ multiplex PCR, lists solely in-frame clones and lacks some. The repertoire has about 170,000 clones, less than 85% of them found once; the top ten carry 2.5% to 4%. The data derive from a study of blood T cell repertoires in COVID-19. About the study: COVID-19 samples from acute and convalescent phases originated in the United States, Italy and Spain.

Germline V lookup: CDR1 SEHNR, CDR2 FQNEAQ (reference sequence). The germline V and J ends were trimmed by 8 bases and 0 bases, with 11 bases remaining between them. CDR3 length: 13 residues. This TCR came from a human donor with acute or convalescent COVID-19. The donor label of this sample is uncertain. The chain couples TRBV7-9 to TRBJ2-7; TRBD1 might be the D (6 bases). The specimen sequenced was peripheral blood. The DNA of the CDR3 is TGTGCCAGCCGCCCGGGACACTCCTACGAGCAGTACTTC. Its protein is CASRPGHSYEQYF. Combining the CDR3 with reference TRBV7-9 and TRBJ2-7 gives the whole variable domain DTGVSQNPRHKITKRGQNVTFRCDPISEHNRLYWYRQTLGQGPEFLTYFQNEAQLEKSRLLSDRFSAERPKGSFSTLEIQRTEQGDSAMYLCASRPGHSYEQYFGPGTRLTVT.